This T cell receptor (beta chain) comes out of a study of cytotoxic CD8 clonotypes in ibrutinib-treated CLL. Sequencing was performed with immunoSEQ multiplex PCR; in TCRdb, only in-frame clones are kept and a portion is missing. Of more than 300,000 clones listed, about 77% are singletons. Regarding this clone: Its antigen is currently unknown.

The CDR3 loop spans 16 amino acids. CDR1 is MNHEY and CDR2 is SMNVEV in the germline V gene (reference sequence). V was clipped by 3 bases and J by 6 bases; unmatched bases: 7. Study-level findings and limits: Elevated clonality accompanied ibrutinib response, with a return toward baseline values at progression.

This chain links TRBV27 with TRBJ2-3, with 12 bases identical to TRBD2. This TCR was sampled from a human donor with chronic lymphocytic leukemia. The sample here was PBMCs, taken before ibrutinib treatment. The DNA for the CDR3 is TGTGCCAGCAGTTTCCTAGCGGGAGGGCCTAGTGATACGCAGTATTTT. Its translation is CASSFLAGGPSDTQYF.